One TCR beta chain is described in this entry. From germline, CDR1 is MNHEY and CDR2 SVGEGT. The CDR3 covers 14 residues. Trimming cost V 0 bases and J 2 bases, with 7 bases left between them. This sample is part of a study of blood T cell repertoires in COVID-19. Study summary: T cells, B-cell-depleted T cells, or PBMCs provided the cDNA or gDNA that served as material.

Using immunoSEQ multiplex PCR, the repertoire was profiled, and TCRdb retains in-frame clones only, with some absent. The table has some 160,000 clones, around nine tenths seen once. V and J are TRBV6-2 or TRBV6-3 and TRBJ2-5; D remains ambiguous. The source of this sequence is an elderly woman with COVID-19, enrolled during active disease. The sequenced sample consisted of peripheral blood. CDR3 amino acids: CASSYSRWQETQYF. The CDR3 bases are TGTGCCAGCAGTTACTCGAGGTGGCAAGAGACCCAGTACTTC.